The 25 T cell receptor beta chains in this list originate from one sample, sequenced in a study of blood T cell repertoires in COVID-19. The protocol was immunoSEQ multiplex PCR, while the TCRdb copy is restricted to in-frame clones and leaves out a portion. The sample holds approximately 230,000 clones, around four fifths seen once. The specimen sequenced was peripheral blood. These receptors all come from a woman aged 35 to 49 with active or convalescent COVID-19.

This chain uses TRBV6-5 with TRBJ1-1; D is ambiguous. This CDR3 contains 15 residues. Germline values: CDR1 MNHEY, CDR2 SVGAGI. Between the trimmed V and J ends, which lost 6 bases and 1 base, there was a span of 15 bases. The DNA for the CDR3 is TGTGCCAGCAGGCCGGGTTATGAAAGGAACACTGAAGCTTTCTTT. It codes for CASRPGYERNTEAFF.

CDR3 sequence: CASSFARSPLHF. CDR3 nucleotide sequence: TGTGCCAGCAGTTTTGCGCGGTCACCCCTCCACTTT. The chain has TRBV12-3 or TRBV12-4 and TRBJ1-6; no definite D call. This CDR3 spans 12 amino acids. Trimming cost V 3 bases and J 10 bases, with 7 bases left between them.

As DNA, the CDR3 is TGTGCCAGCAGCTACGGACAGTTAGAGACCCAGTACTTC. Protein product: CASSYGQLETQYF. This rearrangement joins TRBV9 to TRBJ2-5; the D gene is possibly TRBD1 (6 bases). Trimming removed 4 bases at V and 4 bases at J, with 11 bases between. This CDR3 contains 13 residues. From germline, CDR1 is SGDLS and CDR2 YYNGEE.

CDR3 amino acids: CASSPWTGSGQPQHF. CDR3 nucleotides: TGTGCCAGTTCACCTTGGACAGGGAGTGGTCAGCCCCAGCATTTT. The gene calls are TRBV19 and TRBJ1-5, with 8 bases that match TRBD1. CDR1 and CDR2 from the germline V gene are LNHDA and SQIVND (reference sequence). CDR3 length equals 15 residues. V was pared by 8 bases and J by 6 bases, with 12 bases of the junction left unmatched.

The DNA of the CDR3 is TGTGCCAGCAGCCGAGGGGGTGGTGACACTGAAGCTTTCTTT. It encodes CASSRGGGDTEAFF. The rearrangement uses TRBV7-9 and TRBJ1-1, with D possibly matching TRBD1 (6 bases). Germline loops: CDR1 SEHNR, CDR2 FQNEAQ (reference sequence). This CDR3 spans 14 amino acids. V was pared by 5 bases and J by 3 bases, with 13 bases between.

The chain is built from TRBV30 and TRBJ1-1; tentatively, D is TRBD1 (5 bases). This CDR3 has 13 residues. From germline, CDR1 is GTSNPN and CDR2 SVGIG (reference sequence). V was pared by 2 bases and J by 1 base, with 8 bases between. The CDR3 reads CAWSTRGNTEAFF. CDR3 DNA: TGTGCCTGGAGTACAAGGGGGAACACTGAAGCTTTCTTT.

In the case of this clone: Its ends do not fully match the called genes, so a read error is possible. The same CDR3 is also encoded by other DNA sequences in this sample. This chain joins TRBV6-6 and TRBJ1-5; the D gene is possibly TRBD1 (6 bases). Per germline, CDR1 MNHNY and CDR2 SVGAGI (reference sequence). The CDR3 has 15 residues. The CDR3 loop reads CASSYPDSFNQPQHF. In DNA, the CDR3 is TGTGCCAGCAGTTACCCGGACAGCTTCAATCAACCCCAGCATTTT.

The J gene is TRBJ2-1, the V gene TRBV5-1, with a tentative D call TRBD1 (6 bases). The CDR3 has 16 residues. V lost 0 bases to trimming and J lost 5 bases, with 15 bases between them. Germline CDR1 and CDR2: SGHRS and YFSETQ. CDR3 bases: TGCGCCAGCAGCTTGGTTACAGGGAACAACCACAATGAGCAGTTCTTC. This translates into CASSLVTGNNHNEQFF.

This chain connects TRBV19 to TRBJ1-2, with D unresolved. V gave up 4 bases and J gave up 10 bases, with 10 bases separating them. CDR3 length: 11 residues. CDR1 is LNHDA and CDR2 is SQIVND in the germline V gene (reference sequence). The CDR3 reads CASSTATHYTF. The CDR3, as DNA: TGTGCCAGTAGTACCGCGACACACTACACCTTC.

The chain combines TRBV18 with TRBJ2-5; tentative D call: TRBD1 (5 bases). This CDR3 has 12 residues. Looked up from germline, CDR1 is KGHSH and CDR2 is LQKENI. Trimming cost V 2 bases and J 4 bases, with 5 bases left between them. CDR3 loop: CASSPGAETQYF. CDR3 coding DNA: TGTGCCAGCTCACCAGGGGCAGAGACCCAGTACTTC.

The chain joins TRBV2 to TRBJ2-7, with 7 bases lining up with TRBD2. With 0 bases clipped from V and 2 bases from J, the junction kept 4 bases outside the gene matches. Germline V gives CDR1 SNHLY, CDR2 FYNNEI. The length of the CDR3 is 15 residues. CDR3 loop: CASSEAGRGTYEQYF. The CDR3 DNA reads TGTGCCAGCAGTGAAGCTGGGCGGGGGACCTACGAGCAGTACTTC.

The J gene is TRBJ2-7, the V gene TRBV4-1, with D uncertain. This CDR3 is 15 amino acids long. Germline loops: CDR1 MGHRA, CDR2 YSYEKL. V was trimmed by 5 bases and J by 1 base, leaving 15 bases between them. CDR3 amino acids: CASSEGIVGSYEQYV. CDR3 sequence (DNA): TGCGCCAGCAGCGAAGGTATTGTCGGGTCCTACGAGCAGTACGTC.

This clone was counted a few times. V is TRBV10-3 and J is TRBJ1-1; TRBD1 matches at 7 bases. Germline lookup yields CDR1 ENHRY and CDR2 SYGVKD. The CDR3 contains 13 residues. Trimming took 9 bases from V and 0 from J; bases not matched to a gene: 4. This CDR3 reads CAMTGNLNTEAFF. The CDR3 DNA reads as TGTGCCATGACAGGGAACCTGAACACTGAAGCTTTCTTT.

As DNA, the CDR3 is TGTGCCAGCAGCAATGGACAGTCGCGCTCTGGAAACACCATATATTTT. Translation gives CASSNGQSRSGNTIYF. The rearrangement links TRBV6-2 or TRBV6-3 to TRBJ1-3, with D possibly being TRBD1 (6 bases). The V end was cut by 6 bases, the J end by 0 bases, with 15 bases between. Germline V lookup: CDR1 MNHEY, CDR2 SVGEGT. The CDR3 runs 16 residues.

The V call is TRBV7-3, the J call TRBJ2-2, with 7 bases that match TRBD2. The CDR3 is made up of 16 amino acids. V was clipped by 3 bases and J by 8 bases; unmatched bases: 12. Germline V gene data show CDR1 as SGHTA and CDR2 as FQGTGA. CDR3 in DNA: TGTGCCAGCAGCTTCTGGAACGGGGGGTCCCAAGGGGAGCTGTTTTTT. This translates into CASSFWNGGSQGELFF.

The CDR3 is CASNSGQGSNQPQHF. CDR3 bases: TGCGCCAGCAACTCGGGACAGGGCAGCAATCAGCCCCAGCATTTT. V is TRBV4-1 and J is TRBJ1-5, with TRBD1 matching over 9 bases. V lost 7 bases and J lost 1; bases outside the gene matches: 5. The germline CDR1 and CDR2 sequences are MGHRA and YSYEKL. The CDR3 runs to 15 residues.

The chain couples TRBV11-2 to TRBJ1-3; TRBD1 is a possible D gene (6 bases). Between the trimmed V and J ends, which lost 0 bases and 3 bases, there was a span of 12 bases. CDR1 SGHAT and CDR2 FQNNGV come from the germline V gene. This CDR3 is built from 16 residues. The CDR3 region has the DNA TGTGCCAGCAGCTTAGAAGGGGGTTTGAGTGGAAACACCATATATTTT. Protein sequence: CASSLEGGLSGNTIYF.

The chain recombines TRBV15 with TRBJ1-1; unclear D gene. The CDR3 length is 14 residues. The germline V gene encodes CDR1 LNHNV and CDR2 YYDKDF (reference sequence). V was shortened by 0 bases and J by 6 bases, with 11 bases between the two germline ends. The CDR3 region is CATSRDVGGSEAFF. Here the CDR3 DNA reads TGTGCCACCAGCAGAGATGTAGGAGGGTCTGAAGCTTTCTTT.

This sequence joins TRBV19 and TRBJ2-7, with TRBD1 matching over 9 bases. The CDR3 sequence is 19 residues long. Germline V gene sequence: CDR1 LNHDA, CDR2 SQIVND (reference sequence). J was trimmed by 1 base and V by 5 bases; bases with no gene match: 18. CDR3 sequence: CASSPRLGTGTAPSYEQYF. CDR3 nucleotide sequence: TGTGCCAGTAGTCCTAGACTAGGGACAGGGACTGCCCCGTCCTACGAGCAGTACTTC.

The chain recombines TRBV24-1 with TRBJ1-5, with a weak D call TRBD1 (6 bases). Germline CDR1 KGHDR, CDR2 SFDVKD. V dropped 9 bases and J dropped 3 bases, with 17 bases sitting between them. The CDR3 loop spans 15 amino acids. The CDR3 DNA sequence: TGTGCCACCCAGGACAGCAGCAAGCTCAATCAGCCCCAGCATTTT. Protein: CATQDSSKLNQPQHF.

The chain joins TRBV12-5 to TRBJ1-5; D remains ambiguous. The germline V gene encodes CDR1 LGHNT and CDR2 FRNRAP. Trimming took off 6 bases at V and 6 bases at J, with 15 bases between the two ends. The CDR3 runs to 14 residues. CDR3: CASGPRSEGQPQHF. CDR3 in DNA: TGTGCTAGTGGCCCTCGGAGTGAGGGTCAGCCCCAGCATTTT.

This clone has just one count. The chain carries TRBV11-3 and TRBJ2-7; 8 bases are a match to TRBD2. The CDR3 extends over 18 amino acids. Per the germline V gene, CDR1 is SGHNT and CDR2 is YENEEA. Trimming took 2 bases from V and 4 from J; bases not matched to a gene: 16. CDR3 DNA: TGTGCCAGCAGCTTAATCGGGGGGCAGGTAGCGGGGTCATACGAGCAGTACGTC. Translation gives CASSLIGGQVAGSYEQYV.

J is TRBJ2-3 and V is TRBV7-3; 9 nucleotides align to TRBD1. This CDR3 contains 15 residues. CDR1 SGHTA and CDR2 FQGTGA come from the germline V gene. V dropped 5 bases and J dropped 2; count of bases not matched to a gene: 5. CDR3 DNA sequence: TGTGCCAGCAGCCAGGACAGGGGCCTCACAGATACGCAGTATTTT. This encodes CASSQDRGLTDTQYF.

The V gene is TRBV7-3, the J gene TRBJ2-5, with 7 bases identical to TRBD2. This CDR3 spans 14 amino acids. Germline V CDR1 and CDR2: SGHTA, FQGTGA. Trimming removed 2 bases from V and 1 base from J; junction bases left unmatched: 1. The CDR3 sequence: CASSLSGGQETQYF. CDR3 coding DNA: TGTGCCAGCAGCTTATCGGGAGGCCAAGAGACCCAGTACTTC. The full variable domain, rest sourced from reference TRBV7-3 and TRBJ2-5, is GAGVSQTPSNKVTEKGKYVELRCDPISGHTALYWYRQSLGQGPEFLIYFQGTGAADDSGLPNDRFFAVRPEGSVSTLKIQRTERGDSAVYLCASSLSGGQETQYFGPGTRLLVL.

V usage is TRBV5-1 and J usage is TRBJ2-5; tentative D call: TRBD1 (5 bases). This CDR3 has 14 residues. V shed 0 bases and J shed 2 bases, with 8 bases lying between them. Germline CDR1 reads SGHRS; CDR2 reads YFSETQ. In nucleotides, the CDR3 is TGCGCCAGCAGCTTGGGGGCAGGGCAAGAGACCCAGTACTTC. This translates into CASSLGAGQETQYF.